This entry lists 14 T cell receptor beta chains sequenced from one sample in a study of blood T cell repertoires in COVID-19. Libraries were prepared by immunoSEQ multiplex PCR; TCRdb keeps only in-frame clonotypes and omits some of them. The data show 320,000 or so clones, with 88% seen just once and 5% held by the top ten. The sequencing sample was made of PBMCs or T cells enriched from blood (not recorded which). These receptor sequences come from a man aged 30-40 years who had recovered from COVID-19.

V gene TRBV10-2 combines with J gene TRBJ1-2, with 9 bases aligning to TRBD1. Germline CDR1 WSHSY, CDR2 SAAADI. CDR3 size: 16 residues. Losses at the gene ends were 0 bases for V and 1 base for J; bases not matched to a gene: 3. The DNA of the CDR3 is TGCGCCAGCAGTGAGTCGGGGGACAGGGTTAACTATGGCTACACCTTC. Translated: CASSESGDRVNYGYTF.

Here the CDR3 DNA reads TGTGCCAGCAGTGATTGGGGGCGGACAGGGTCCACCGGGGAGCTGTTTTTT. Protein product: CASSDWGRTGSTGELFF. This chain joins TRBV6-1 and TRBJ2-2; 8 bases fit TRBD1. The trim removed 3 bases at V and 4 bases at J, leaving 10 bases unmatched. CDR3 length: 17 amino acids. Germline CDR1 reads MNHNS; CDR2 reads SASEGT.

The rearrangement joins TRBV28 to TRBJ2-1; TRBD2 aligns across 8 bases. The CDR3 is made up of 14 amino acids. Germline loops: CDR1 MDHEN, CDR2 SYDVKM. Germline trimming cut 6 bases from V and 5 bases from J; bases unmatched to any gene: 6. The CDR3 coding sequence is TGTGCCAGCAGCGCGGGGGGCATGAACAATGAGCAGTTCTTC. It encodes CASSAGGMNNEQFF.

The genes are TRBV21-1 and TRBJ2-7; TRBD2 is the table's D call, not checked against the DNA. TRBV21-1 is reported as a pseudogene. The CDR3 has 11 residues. CDR3 sequence (DNA): TGTGCCAGCAGCCTAACCGGGTTTTCGGCGGTC. Translation gives CASSLTGFSAV.

The V gene is TRBV3-1 (or the pseudogene TRBV3-2), the J gene TRBJ1-1; TRBD1 agrees at 10 bases. With V trimmed by 3 bases and J by 3 bases, 1 base remained unmatched. Germline V gene sequence: CDR1 LGHDT, CDR2 YNNKEL (reference sequence). CDR3 length equals 14 residues. CDR3 sequence reads: CASSHGTGDTEAFF. The CDR3, as DNA: TGTGCCAGCAGCCATGGGACAGGGGACACTGAAGCTTTCTTT.

This sequence joins TRBV12-5 and TRBJ2-3; no clear D gene. Trimming pared 1 base from V and 0 bases from J, leaving 5 bases between. Germline V gene sequence: CDR1 LGHNT, CDR2 FRNRAP. The CDR3 sequence is 14 residues long. The CDR3 loop reads CASGLESSTDTQYF. In DNA, the CDR3 is TGTGCTAGTGGTTTGGAATCTAGCACAGATACGCAGTATTTT.

This clone was detected only once. CDR3 sequence (DNA): TGTGCCAGCAGCCCTATGGGACAGGGGGCGGGAGACGAGCAGTACTTC. This sequence encodes CASSPMGQGAGDEQYF. The V gene is TRBV16, the J gene TRBJ2-7, with 12 bases matching TRBD1. V lost 4 bases and J lost 5; bases outside the gene matches: 9. CDR1 is KGHSY and CDR2 is FQNENV in the germline V gene. The CDR3 sequence is 16 residues long.

This sequence joins TRBV9 and TRBJ1-5, with TRBD1 matching 9 bases. Germline V lookup: CDR1 SGDLS, CDR2 YYNGEE. CDR3 length: 14 residues. The V segment lost 4 bases and the J segment 4 bases; nucleotides outside the gene matches: 3. Written as DNA, the CDR3 is TGTGCCAGCAGCATCGGGACAGGGAATCAGCCCCAGCATTTT. This sequence encodes CASSIGTGNQPQHF. Filled out from reference TRBV9 and TRBJ1-5, the complete variable domain reads DSGVTQTPKHLITATGQRVTLRCSPRSGDLSVYWYQQSLDQGLQFLIQYYNGEERAKGNILERFSAQQFPDLHSELNLSSLELGDSALYFCASSIGTGNQPQHFGDGTRLSIL.

V gene TRBV11-3 combines with J gene TRBJ2-6; TRBD1 matches at 8 bases. The CDR3 loop spans 16 amino acids. V was pared by 5 bases and J by 2 bases, with 5 bases of the junction left unmatched. Germline V lookup: CDR1 SGHNT, CDR2 YENEEA. The CDR3 is CASSRRTGTGANVLTF. The CDR3 DNA follows: TGTGCCAGCAGCCGGAGGACAGGGACTGGGGCCAACGTCCTGACTTTC.

The chain couples TRBV3-1 (or the pseudogene TRBV3-2) to TRBJ1-1; D may be TRBD1 (6 bases). Germline V lookup: CDR1 LGHDT, CDR2 YNNKEL (reference sequence). The CDR3 runs 13 residues. The germline V and J ends were trimmed by 6 bases and 1 base, with 9 bases remaining between them. The CDR3, as DNA: TGTGCCAGCAGAGACAGGAAGAACACTGAAGCTTTCTTT. Protein: CASRDRKNTEAFF.

The chain uses TRBV3-1 (or the pseudogene TRBV3-2) and TRBJ2-7, with a possible D match to TRBD1 (7 bases). CDR3 length: 17 amino acids. Trimming removed 2 bases at V and 3 bases at J, with 20 bases between. Germline CDR1 is LGHDT and CDR2 is YNNKEL (reference sequence). CDR3 coding DNA: TGTGCCAGCAGCCAACTGGGGAGGACAGGTTGGCACTACGAGCAGTACTTC. Its protein is CASSQLGRTGWHYEQYF.

This clone came up once. This sequence joins TRBV27 and TRBJ1-5, with a tentative D call TRBD1 (5 bases). This CDR3 is built from 13 residues. Trimming removed 4 bases from V and 6 bases from J, with 10 bases in between. Germline assignment: CDR1 MNHEY and CDR2 SMNVEV (reference sequence). CDR3 sequence (DNA): TGTGCCAGCAGTTACGACAGAGGTCAGCCCCAGCATTTT. Its protein is CASSYDRGQPQHF.

This clone was detected only once. The CDR3 here is CAISDHGGKNTEAFF. Written as DNA, the CDR3 is TGTGCCATCAGTGATCACGGGGGAAAGAACACTGAAGCTTTCTTT. The chain couples TRBV10-3 to TRBJ1-1, with D possibly TRBD1 on 5 matching bases. Germline CDR1 ENHRY, CDR2 SYGVKD. V dropped 3 bases and J dropped 1 base, with 12 bases sitting between them. This CDR3 comprises 15 residues.

This chain connects TRBV5-6 to TRBJ2-1; 8 nucleotides line up with TRBD1. The CDR3 runs 17 residues. The V gene's germline CDR1 is SGHDT and CDR2 YYEEEE. J was trimmed by 5 bases and V by 1 base; bases with no gene match: 11. This CDR3 is CASSLYGQGDLDNEQFF. The CDR3 region has the DNA TGTGCCAGCAGCTTGTATGGACAGGGAGATCTGGACAATGAGCAGTTCTTC.